Shown below are 9 T cell receptor beta chains from a single sample sequenced in a study of cytomegalovirus exposure and HLA in healthy donors. The PCR was carried out with 60 Vbeta primers and 13 Jbeta primers. Measured with immunoSEQ multiplex PCR; TCRdb has only the in-frame clones, and not every one. The sample has 160,000 or so clones; around 80% are singletons. Sample: PBMCs. All receptors derive from a woman aged 40-49 years in good health and CMV-seronegative.

This clone was counted once. The V gene is TRBV19, the J gene TRBJ2-7, with TRBD1 identical over 9 bases. The CDR3 has 15 amino acids. The J segment lost 5 bases and the V segment lost 6 bases, leaving 11 bases of the junction unmatched. CDR1 is LNHDA, CDR2 SQIVND, per germline (reference sequence). CDR3 sequence reads: CASRPGTGQGNEQYF. The CDR3 DNA reads TGTGCCAGTAGGCCTGGGACGGGACAGGGTAACGAGCAGTACTTC. The whole variable domain, remainder taken from reference TRBV19 and TRBJ2-7, is DGGITQSPKYLFRKEGQNVTLSCEQNLNHDAMYWYRQDPGQGLRLIYYSQIVNDFQKGDIAEGYSVSREKKESFPLTVTSAQKNPTAFYLCASRPGTGQGNEQYFGPGTRLTVT.

The rearrangement links TRBV13 to TRBJ2-2; TRBD1 might be the D (6 bases). The V gene lost 3 bases and the J gene lost 6 bases, with 17 bases spanning the gap. CDR1 PRHDT and CDR2 FYEKMQ come from the germline V gene (reference sequence). The CDR3 loop spans 16 amino acids. The CDR3 spells CASSFTSRRGPGELFF. The CDR3, as DNA: TGTGCCAGCAGCTTTACGTCACGCAGGGGCCCCGGGGAGCTGTTTTTT.

CDR3: CATSRDRRGLTGELFF. CDR3 nucleotides: TGTGCCACCAGCAGGGACAGGAGGGGACTGACCGGGGAGCTGTTTTTT. The chain couples TRBV15 to TRBJ2-2; the D gene is possibly TRBD1 (7 bases). The V end lost 3 bases, the J end lost 5 bases, and 16 bases lay between the germline ends. CDR1 is LNHNV and CDR2 is YYDKDF in the germline V gene (reference sequence). There are 16 residues in the CDR3.

The chain is built from TRBV10-1 and TRBJ2-1, with D unclear. The CDR3 has 13 residues. Trimming removed 4 bases from V and 6 bases from J, with 10 bases in between. CDR1 is WNHNN, CDR2 SYGVQD, per germline (reference sequence). CDR3 in DNA: TGCGCCAGCAGTGCAACAACAGTCAATGAGCAGTTCTTC. Protein: CASSATTVNEQFF.

This clone has just one count. The J gene is TRBJ2-7, the V gene TRBV29-1; TRBD2 aligns across 7 bases. J gave up 6 bases and V 2 bases, and 7 bases lay outside the gene matches. In germline, CDR1 is SQVTM, CDR2 ANQGSEA. The CDR3 spans 13 residues. CDR3 in amino acids: CSVEPAGVGEQYF. Here the CDR3 DNA reads TGCAGCGTTGAACCGGCGGGAGTGGGCGAGCAGTACTTC.

This chain connects TRBV7-7 to TRBJ2-7, with D possibly matching TRBD1 (6 bases). This CDR3 has 14 amino acids. V lost 4 bases and J lost 3, with 13 bases in between. The germline gives CDR1 SSHAT, CDR2 FNYEAQ (reference sequence). The CDR3 DNA sequence: TGTGCCAGCAGCTCAAGGGTAGGGGGCTACGAGCAGTACTTC. This codes for CASSSRVGGYEQYF.

As regards this clone: Germline and junction disagree at one end, which may indicate a read error. The chain links TRBV6-5 to TRBJ2-7, with 8 bases that match TRBD1. The CDR3 runs to 12 residues. Germline lookup yields CDR1 MNHEY and CDR2 SVGAGI. CDR3 loop: CASRNPGTGPVF. Here the CDR3 DNA reads TGTGCCAGCAGGAATCCCGGGACAGGTCCTGTTTTC.

The chain carries TRBV9 and TRBJ2-6, with D maybe TRBD1 (6 bases). The CDR3 extends over 11 amino acids. Trimming removed 4 bases at V and 15 bases at J, with 11 bases between. Germline CDR1 SGDLS, CDR2 YYNGEE. This CDR3 is CASSRGQPLTF. In DNA, the CDR3 is TGTGCCAGCAGCCGAGGACAGCCCCTGACTTTC.

V usage is TRBV18 and J usage is TRBJ1-5, with 10 bases fitting TRBD1. Germline V gene sequence: CDR1 KGHSH, CDR2 LQKENI. The CDR3 sequence is 14 residues long. The junction had 5 bases not matched to a gene; V was cut back by 5 bases and J by 7 bases. The CDR3 sequence: CASSGTGVSQPQHF. DNA for the CDR3: TGTGCCAGCTCAGGGACAGGGGTTTCACAGCCCCAGCATTTT.